This T cell receptor (beta chain) was captured by sequencing in a study of blood T cells in healthy people across ages. The wider study: When template switching was applied, about one barcoded beta molecule was captured per two T cells.

With respect to this clonotype: Its antigen remains unknown.

The CDR3 spans 15 residues. The V gene's germline CDR1 is SGHRS and CDR2 YFSETQ. The V gene lost 2 bases and the J gene lost 0 bases, with 9 bases spanning the gap. Study-level results: Both naive CD4+ cell counts and diversity were greater in long-lived donors than in aged donors.

A J-beta primer mix and a sample-barcoded 5' primer were used in a second PCR of roughly 6 to 11 cycles. All cDNA molecules were each tagged by a template-switch adaptor with 12 random nucleotides. TCRdb re-called the 5' RACE reads through MiXCR, storing one row per CDR3 protein. The sample holds about 1.5 million distinct CDR3 sequences, roughly 45% seen once. No fewer than 6 million PBMCs went into each sample. Source material: blood. The source is a woman aged 18-29 years in good health. The V call is TRBV5-1, the J call TRBJ1-3; D uncertain. CDR3 sequence: CASSFGSLSGNTIYF. DNA of the CDR3: TGCGCCAGCAGCTTCGGGTCCCTCTCTGGAAACACCATATATTTT.